This TCR beta chain was documented in a study of shared T cell receptors in the human thymus. Here immunoSEQ multiplex PCR was the method, and the copy in TCRdb shows in-frame clones only, minus some. The sample gives about 380,000 clones, around 93% of which show up once; roughly 0.02% is in the top ten. Germline CDR1 and CDR2: LNHDA and SQIVND (reference sequence). The CDR3 consists of 12 residues. V gave up 5 bases and J gave up 6 bases; unmatched junction bases: 3. This chain joins TRBV19 and TRBJ2-7, with 8 bases identical to TRBD2. This receptor was identified in a human donor. Material: thymocytes. Written as DNA, the CDR3 is TGTGCCAGTAGTGAGCGGGAGTCCGAGCAGTACTTC. Its translation: CASSERESEQYF.